A selection of T cell receptor beta chains follows, all from one sample in a study of blood T cell repertoires in COVID-19. The protocol was immunoSEQ multiplex PCR, while the TCRdb copy is restricted to in-frame clones and leaves out a portion. Counted here are 41,000 or so clones, around nine tenths occurring once; the ten biggest clones make up approximately 4.6%. The source material was peripheral blood. The source of these receptors is a man between 60 and 70 years old with acute or convalescent COVID-19. Both conserved end residues are part of each CDR3. A D gene is named only where the DNA matches it firmly. Some rows have no size entry. The others give once, few or many, or a class for an expanded clone.

.	TRBJ1-2	.	TRBV6-6	CASSAQKGGTSGYTF	TGTGCCAGCAGTGCCCAGAAGGGGGGGACTTCTGGCTACACCTTC
.	TRBJ1-3	.	TRBV21-1	CASSKACGRSGNTIYF	TGTGCCAGCAGCAAGGCGTGCGGGAGGTCTGGAAACACCATATATTTT
.	TRBJ1-1	TRBD1	TRBV25-1	CASRGTGGTTEAFF	TGTGCCAGCAGGGGGACAGGGGGTACCACTGAAGCTTTCTTT
.	TRBJ2-7	TRBD1	TRBV28	CASSFPGGQAYFSYEQYF	TGTGCCAGCAGTTTTCCCGGGGGACAGGCCTACTTCTCCTACGAGCAGTACTTC
.	TRBJ1-1	.	TRBV5-1	CASSLGQEVLTEAFF	TGCGCCAGCAGCTTGGGGCAGGAGGTATTGACTGAAGCTTTCTTT
.	TRBJ2-1	.	TRBV5-4	CASSLAPNEQFF	TGTGCCAGCAGCTTGGCTCCGAATGAGCAGTTCTTC
once	TRBJ2-3	.	TRBV7-2	CASSHSRGLQLGDTQYF	TGTGCCAGCAGCCACTCCAGGGGTTTGCAACTAGGAGATACGCAGTATTTT
.	TRBJ2-1	TRBD2	TRBV2	CASRARLAGVVEQFF	TGTGCCAGCAGAGCTCGACTAGCGGGGGTGGTAGAGCAGTTCTTC
once	TRBJ2-1	.	TRBV19	CASSPRGYNEQFF	TGTGCCAGTAGTCCCCGGGGCTACAATGAGCAGTTCTTC
.	TRBJ2-3	.	TRBV29-1	CSVEGRRDTQYF	TGCAGCGTTGAAGGCCGGAGAGATACGCAGTATTTT
.	TRBJ1-2	.	TRBV6-5	CASGRGWAYGYTF	TGTGCCAGCGGAAGGGGCTGGGCCTATGGCTACACCTTC
.	TRBJ1-5	.	TRBV6-5	CASSWARNQPQHF	TGTGCCAGCAGTTGGGCCAGAAATCAGCCCCAGCATTTT
.	TRBJ2-5	.	TRBV30	CAWSGEGETQYF	TGTGCCTGGTCAGGAGAGGGAGAGACCCAGTACTTC
once	TRBJ1-2	TRBD1	TRBV11-2	CASRRDRGPGYTF	TGTGCCAGCAGAAGGGACAGGGGGCCTGGCTACACCTTC
.	TRBJ2-1	TRBD1	TRBV14	CASSQVIGQGEQFF	TGTGCCAGCAGCCAAGTAATCGGACAGGGTGAGCAGTTCTTC
.	TRBJ2-3	.	TRBV5-1	CASSDGQNTDTQYF	TGCGCCAGCAGCGACGGACAGAACACAGATACGCAGTATTTT
once	TRBJ1-1	.	TRBV7-3	CASSFGGQTEAFF	TGTGCCAGCAGCTTCGGGGGTCAGACTGAAGCTTTCTTT
few	TRBJ2-1	TRBD2	TRBV7-9	CASSPRTSGSPSYNEQFF	TGTGCCAGCAGCCCCAGGACTAGCGGGTCCCCCTCCTACAATGAGCAGTTCTTC
.	TRBJ1-2	TRBD1	TRBV15	CATSRGGQGKGYTF	TGTGCCACCAGCCGTGGGGGACAGGGGAAGGGCTACACCTTC
once	TRBJ2-5	TRBD2	TRBV6-5	CASKETSWQETQYF	TGTGCCAGCAAGGAGACTAGCTGGCAAGAGACCCAGTACTTC
few	TRBJ1-2	TRBD1	TRBV18	CASSPRRTGLEGGYTF	TGTGCCAGCTCACCGCGCCGGACAGGACTCGAAGGGGGCTACACCTTC
once	TRBJ2-7	TRBD1	TRBV20-1	CSASSTGDTYEQYF	TGCAGTGCTAGTTCCACAGGGGACACCTACGAGCAGTACTTC
.	TRBJ2-7	.	TRBV9	CASSRSPVDSEEQYF	TGTGCCAGCAGCCGTAGTCCAGTGGACAGTGAGGAGCAGTACTTC
.	TRBJ1-1	.	TRBV2	CASRPGLSSAEAFF	TGTGCCAGCAGACCAGGGTTGAGCAGCGCTGAAGCTTTCTTT
few	TRBJ2-1	TRBD2	TRBV5-5	CASSLGQRGGREEQFF	TGTGCCAGCAGCTTGGGGCAGCGGGGGGGCCGAGAGGAGCAGTTCTTC
.	TRBJ1-2	TRBD1	TRBV19	CASSPDRGGGYTF	TGTGCCAGTAGTCCTGACAGGGGAGGCGGCTACACCTTC
.	TRBJ1-1	TRBD1	TRBV11-2	CASSSGQGMNTEAFF	TGTGCCAGCAGCTCCGGACAGGGCATGAACACTGAAGCTTTCTTT
.	TRBJ1-2	.	TRBV9	CASSVAGQLSYTF	TGTGCCAGCAGCGTAGCTGGACAGTTGAGCTACACCTTC
.	TRBJ2-3	TRBD2	TRBV19	CASKSSAGGTDTQYF	TGTGCCAGTAAATCTTCGGCGGGGGGAACAGATACGCAGTATTTT
.	TRBJ2-2	.	TRBV29-1	CSVGWPSTTNTGELFF	TGCAGCGTTGGTTGGCCTTCCACCACGAACACCGGGGAGCTGTTTTTT
.	TRBJ2-7	TRBD2	TRBV30	CAWSGLAGGYSYEQYF	TGTGCCTGGAGTGGACTAGCGGGGGGCTACTCCTACGAGCAGTACTTC
.	TRBJ2-5	.	TRBV18	CASSRERGETQYF	TGTGCCAGCTCACGGGAAAGGGGGGAGACCCAGTACTTC
.	TRBJ1-2	TRBD1	TRBV6-5	CASREDRGRAYGYTF	TGTGCCAGCAGGGAGGACAGGGGAAGGGCCTATGGCTACACCTTC
.	TRBJ1-5	TRBD1	TRBV10-3	CAISESGTGETSNQPQHF	TGTGCCATCAGTGAGTCGGGGACAGGGGAGACCAGCAATCAGCCCCAGCATTTT
.	TRBJ2-5	.	TRBV9	CASSVRPGETQYF	TGTGCCAGCAGCGTACGGCCGGGGGAGACCCAGTACTTC
.	TRBJ2-7	.	TRBV20-1	CSASRDYEQYF	TGCAGTGCTAGCAGGGACTACGAGCAGTACTTC